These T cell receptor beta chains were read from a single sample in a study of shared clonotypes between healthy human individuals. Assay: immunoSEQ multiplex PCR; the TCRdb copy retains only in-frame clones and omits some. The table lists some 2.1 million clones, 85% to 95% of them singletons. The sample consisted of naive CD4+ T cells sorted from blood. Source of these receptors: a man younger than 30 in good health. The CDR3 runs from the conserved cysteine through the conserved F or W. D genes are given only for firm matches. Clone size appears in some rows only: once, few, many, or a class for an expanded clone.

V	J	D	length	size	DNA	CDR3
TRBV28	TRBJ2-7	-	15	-	TGTGCCAGCGGCCCTAGAAGGATGACTTTCTACGAGCAGTACTTC	CASGPRRMTFYEQYF
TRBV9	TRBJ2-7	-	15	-	TGTGCCAGCAGCGTAGTACCACAAAGCTCCTACGAGCAGTACTTC	CASSVVPQSSYEQYF
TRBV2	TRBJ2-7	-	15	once	TGTGCCAGCAGTGAAGAGCCGGCGAGCTCCTACGAGCAGTACTTC	CASSEEPASSYEQYF
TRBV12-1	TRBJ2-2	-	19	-	TGTGCCAGCAGCTTTGTTCCTAGCGGGAGGGGTATGAGCACCGGGGAGCTGTTTTTT	CASSFVPSGRGMSTGELFF
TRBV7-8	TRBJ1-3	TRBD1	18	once	TGTGCCAGCAGCTTTTTCTATGGACAGGGGAGCTCTGGAAACACCATATATTTT	CASSFFYGQGSSGNTIYF
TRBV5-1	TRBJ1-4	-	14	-	TGCGCCAGCAGCACGGGACAAGATAATGAAAAACTGTTTTTT	CASSTGQDNEKLFF
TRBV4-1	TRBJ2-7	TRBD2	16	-	TGCGCCAGCAGCCAAGATATCGCTGCTCGGGGGGTAGCGGAGTACTTC	CASSQDIAARGVAEYF
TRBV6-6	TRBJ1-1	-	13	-	TGTGCCAGCAGTTCTCAGGGAGATGGGGAAGCTTTCTTT	CASSSQGDGEAFF
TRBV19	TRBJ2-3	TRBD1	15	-	TGTGCCAGTAGTGGGGGACAGGGGAGCACAGATACGCAGTATTTT	CASSGGQGSTDTQYF
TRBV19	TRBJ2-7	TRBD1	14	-	TGTGCCAGTAGTATGCAGGGGGTTTCCGGGGAGCAGTACTTC	CASSMQGVSGEQYF
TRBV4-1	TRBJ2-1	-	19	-	TGCGCCAGCAGCCAAGTGAGTTTCCCTATGAGAGTAGCGTACAATGAGCAGTTCTTC	CASSQVSFPMRVAYNEQFF
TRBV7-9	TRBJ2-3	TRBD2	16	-	TGTGCCAGCAGCCCTTGGGTAGCGGGGGGCGCAGATACGCAGTATTTT	CASSPWVAGGADTQYF
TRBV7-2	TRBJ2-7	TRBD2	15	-	TGTGCCAGCAGCTTAATAGCGGGGGACTCCTACGAGCAGTACTTC	CASSLIAGDSYEQYF
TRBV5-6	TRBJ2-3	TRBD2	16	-	TGTGCCAGCAGCCGACGACTAGCGGGAGCTTCAGATACGCAGTATTTT	CASSRRLAGASDTQYF
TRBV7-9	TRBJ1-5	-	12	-	TGTGCCAGCGGGCGTGGCAATCAGCCCCAGCATTTT	CASGRGNQPQHF
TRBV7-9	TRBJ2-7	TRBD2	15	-	TGTGCCAGCAGCTTATCGGGAGGAGTCGTCTACGAGCAGTACTTC	CASSLSGGVVYEQYF
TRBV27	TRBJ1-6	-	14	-	TGTGCCAGCAGTTTAGCCAGTTTAAATTCACCCCTCCACTTT	CASSLASLNSPLHF
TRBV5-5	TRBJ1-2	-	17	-	TGTGCCAGCAGCCGAATCTCGGAGGGGATCGGGATGTATGGCTACACCTTC	CASSRISEGIGMYGYTF
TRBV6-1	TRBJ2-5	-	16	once	TGTGCCAGCAGTGAAGCGGCCCTCCGTAAAGGGGAGACCCAGTACTTC	CASSEAALRKGETQYF
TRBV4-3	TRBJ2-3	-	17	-	TGCGCCAGCAGCCTCATGGATGGGCTAGCCGGCACAGATACGCAGTATTTT	CASSLMDGLAGTDTQYF
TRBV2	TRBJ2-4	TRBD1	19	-	TGTGCCAGCAGTGAATGGGGGACAGGAGAAGACTTAGCCAAAAACATTCAGTACTTC	CASSEWGTGEDLAKNIQYF
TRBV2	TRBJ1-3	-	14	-	TGTGCCAGCAGTGAATCGCGCTCTGGAAACACCATATATTTT	CASSESRSGNTIYF
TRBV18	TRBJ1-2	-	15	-	TGTGCCAGCTCACCGCTAGGACAGCCAAACTATGGCTACACCTTC	CASSPLGQPNYGYTF
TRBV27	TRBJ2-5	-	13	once	TGTGCCAGCAGTTTACGATGGAGACAGACCCAGTACTTC	CASSLRWRQTQYF
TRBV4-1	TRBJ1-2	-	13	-	TGCGCCAGCAGCCAAGCAGGGAACTATGGCTACACCTTC	CASSQAGNYGYTF
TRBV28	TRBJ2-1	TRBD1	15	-	TGTGCCAGCAGTTTAGGGACAGGGAGGTTCAATGAGCAGTTCTTC	CASSLGTGRFNEQFF
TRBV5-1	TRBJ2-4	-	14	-	TGCGCCAGCAGCTTGACAGGGCAGGCGAACATTCAGTACTTC	CASSLTGQANIQYF
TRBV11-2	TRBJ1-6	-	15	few	TGTGCCAGCAGCTTAAGCCAAGCAGATAATTCACCCCTCCACTTT	CASSLSQADNSPLHF
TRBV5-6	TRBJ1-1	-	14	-	TGTGCCAGCAGCTTCCCGGGCGGGGACACTGAAGCTTTCTTT	CASSFPGGDTEAFF
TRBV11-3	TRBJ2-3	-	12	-	TGTGCCAGCAGCTTCGGCGGGGATACGCAGTATTTT	CASSFGGDTQYF
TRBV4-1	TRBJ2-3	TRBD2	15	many	TGCGCCAGCAGCCCCGAGGGACTAGCGGTAGATACGCAGTATTTT	CASSPEGLAVDTQYF
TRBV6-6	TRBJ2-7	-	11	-	TGTGCCAGCAGTAGAACAGGAGAGCAGTACTTC	CASSRTGEQYF
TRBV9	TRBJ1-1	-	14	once	TGTGCCAGCAGCCCTGGCGGGTGGAGGACTGAAGCTTTCTTT	CASSPGGWRTEAFF
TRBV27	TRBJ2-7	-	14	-	TGTGCCAGCAGCACCGACAGGAGCTCCTACGAGCAGTACTTC	CASSTDRSSYEQYF
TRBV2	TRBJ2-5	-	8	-	TGTGCGTCGGAGACCCAGTACTTC	CASETQYF
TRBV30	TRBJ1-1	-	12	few	TGTGCCTGGAGCGGAATGAACACTGAAGCTTTCTTT	CAWSGMNTEAFF
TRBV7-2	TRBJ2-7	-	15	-	TGTGCCAGCAGCTTGCTTCCGCTTACAGCCTACGAGCAGTACTTC	CASSLLPLTAYEQYF
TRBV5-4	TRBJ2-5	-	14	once	TGTGCCAGCAGCTTGGCCGGGACCTGGGAGACCCAGTACTTC	CASSLAGTWETQYF
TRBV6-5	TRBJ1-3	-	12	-	TGTGCCAGCACGTCCTCTGGAAACACCATATATTTT	CASTSSGNTIYF
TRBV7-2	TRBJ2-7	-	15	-	TGTGCCAGCAGCTTAGATCATACCAACTCCTACGAGCAGTACTTC	CASSLDHTNSYEQYF
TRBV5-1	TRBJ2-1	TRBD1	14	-	TGCGCCAGCAGACGGGACAGGGGGCTCGGTGAGCAGTTCTTC	CASRRDRGLGEQFF
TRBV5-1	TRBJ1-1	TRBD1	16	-	TGCGCCAGCAGCTTGGCGGGACAGGGTCCGGGCACTGAAGCTTTCTTT	CASSLAGQGPGTEAFF
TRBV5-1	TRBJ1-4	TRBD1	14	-	TGCGCCAGCAGCTCCGGACAGGGGGCAGAAAAACTGTTTTTT	CASSSGQGAEKLFF
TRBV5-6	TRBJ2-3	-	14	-	TGTGCCAGCAGCTTGAAGGGGGTTACAGATACGCAGTATTTT	CASSLKGVTDTQYF
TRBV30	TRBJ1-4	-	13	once	TGTGCCTGGAGTGGAGGGGGGAATGAAAAACTGTTTTTT	CAWSGGGNEKLFF
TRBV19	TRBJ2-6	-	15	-	TGTGCCAGCGAAGGTTGGGACTCTGGGGCCAACGTCCTGACTTTC	CASEGWDSGANVLTF
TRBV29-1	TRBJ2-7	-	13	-	TGCAGCGCCGAGGGGGAGAGCTCCTACGAGCAGTACTTC	CSAEGESSYEQYF
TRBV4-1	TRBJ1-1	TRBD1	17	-	TGCGCCAGCAGCTTGGACAGGGGTGGGGGAATGAACACTGAAGCTTTCTTT	CASSLDRGGGMNTEAFF
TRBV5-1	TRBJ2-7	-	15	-	TGCGCCAGCAGCCAAGGGACGGCCGACTCCTACGAGCAGTACTTC	CASSQGTADSYEQYF
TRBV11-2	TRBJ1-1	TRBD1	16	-	TGTGCCAGCAGCTTAGGCCCGGGACAGGGTTGGGTTGAAGCTTTCTTT	CASSLGPGQGWVEAFF
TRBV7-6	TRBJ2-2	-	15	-	TGTGCCAGCAGCTTAAGGGCCCTCAACACCGGGGAGCTGTTTTTT	CASSLRALNTGELFF
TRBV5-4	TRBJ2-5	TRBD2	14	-	TGTGCCAGCAGCGGACCGGGACTAGGAGAGACCCAGTACTTC	CASSGPGLGETQYF
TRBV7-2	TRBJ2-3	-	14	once	TGTGCCAGCAGCCCCCAACCGATTGCAGATACGCAGTATTTT	CASSPQPIADTQYF